These 28 T cell receptor beta chains originate from one sample sequenced in a study of beta chain features in type 1 diabetes. Every bit of the isolated RNA underwent reverse transcription, so sequencing read expressed TCRB transcripts. The assay was immunoSEQ multiplex PCR, and TCRdb's table has in-frame clones only and misses some. The sample consists of hundreds of thousands of clones, approximately 9.9% of them appearing once. The source material was naive CD4+ T cells from blood. These receptor sequences come from a woman aged 25-40 years in good health.

The chain has TRBV10-3 and TRBJ2-7; no reliable D call. Trimming cost V 10 bases and J 3 bases, with 10 bases left between them. The V gene's germline CDR1 is ENHRY and CDR2 SYGVKD. The CDR3 contains 11 residues. The CDR3 sequence is CATQSNYEQYF. CDR3 bases: TGTGCCACCCAGTCGAACTACGAGCAGTACTTC.

This clone was seen a few times. The gene calls are TRBV27 and TRBJ2-7; TRBD2 aligns across 11 bases. The CDR3 totals 14 residues. Germline trimming cut 8 bases from V and 1 base from J; bases unmatched to any gene: 4. Germline V gives CDR1 MNHEY, CDR2 SMNVEV (reference sequence). CDR3 in amino acids: CASRTSGSSYEQYF. CDR3 nucleotide sequence: TGTGCCAGCCGTACTAGCGGGAGTTCCTACGAGCAGTACTTC.

This clone has a handful of counts. The chain joins TRBV5-6 to TRBJ2-1; D possibly corresponds to TRBD2 (5 bases). V lost 1 base and J 4 bases, leaving 15 bases between the germline ends. The CDR3 consists of 16 residues. The germline CDR1 and CDR2 sequences are SGHDT and YYEEEE. In nucleotides, the CDR3 is TGTGCCAGCAGCTTGAATCCGGGGTTTGCGTACAATGAGCAGTTCTTC. Its protein is CASSLNPGFAYNEQFF.

This clone was counted between two and nine times. The chain links TRBV29-1 to TRBJ2-7; 10 nucleotides align to TRBD2. The CDR3 loop spans 13 amino acids. CDR1 and CDR2 from the germline V gene are SQVTM and ANQGSEA. V shed 4 bases, J shed 4 bases, and the junction held 4 bases outside the gene matches. In DNA, the CDR3 is TGCAGCGTTGTGCTAGCGGGAGTTTACGAGCAGTACTTC. Its protein is CSVVLAGVYEQYF.

This clone was found a few times. The chain has TRBV7-9 and TRBJ2-1; TRBD2 might be the D (6 bases). CDR1 and CDR2 (germline): SEHNR, FQNEAQ (reference sequence). V lost 4 bases and J 10 bases, leaving 17 bases between the germline ends. This CDR3 region has 14 residues. CDR3 sequence reads: CASSSQQTSLEQFF. The CDR3 bases are TGTGCCAGCAGCTCCCAACAGACTAGTCTCGAGCAGTTCTTC. Using reference TRBV7-9 and TRBJ2-1 for the parts outside the CDR3, the full variable domain is DTGVSQNPRHKITKRGQNVTFRCDPISEHNRLYWYRQTLGQGPEFLTYFQNEAQLEKSRLLSDRFSAERPKGSFSTLEIQRTEQGDSAMYLCASSSQQTSLEQFFGPGTRLTVL.

The rearrangement links TRBV28 to TRBJ1-2; 9 nucleotides match TRBD1. The CDR3 extends over 17 amino acids. V dropped 1 base and J dropped 7; count of bases not matched to a gene: 13. Germline V CDR1 and CDR2: MDHEN, SYDVKM. CDR3 bases: TGTGCCAGCAGTTTATCCCCCCCGGGACAGGGATTGGGTGGCTACACCTTC. This sequence encodes CASSLSPPGQGLGGYTF.

This rearrangement joins TRBV5-6 to TRBJ2-3, with 7 bases aligning to TRBD1. From germline, CDR1 is SGHDT and CDR2 YYEEEE. After removal of 0 bases from V and 0 bases from J, the junction contained 1 base not matched to a gene. This CDR3 has 15 residues. The CDR3 DNA is TGTGCCAGCAGCTTGGACAGGGGAAGCACAGATACGCAGTATTTT. It codes for CASSLDRGSTDTQYF.

In this sample, this clone turned up a few times. Other DNA sequences of this sample code for an identical CDR3. The chain employs TRBV18 and TRBJ2-5; no firm D call. The germline gives CDR1 KGHSH, CDR2 LQKENI. The CDR3 runs to 13 residues. V lost 3 bases to trimming and J lost 5 bases, with 10 bases between them. CDR3 sequence: CASSPRALETQYF. In DNA form, the CDR3 reads TGTGCCAGCTCACCGCGCGCCCTGGAGACCCAGTACTTC.

The sample holds a few counts of this clone. The chain couples TRBV29-1 to TRBJ2-7, with D possibly TRBD2 on 5 matching bases. The CDR3 spans 13 residues. Germline CDR1 SQVTM, CDR2 ANQGSEA. With 4 bases removed from V and 0 bases from J, the gap between germline ends came to 10 bases. CDR3 in DNA: TGCAGCGTTGGCGGGCTGAACTCCTACGAGCAGTACTTC. Protein sequence: CSVGGLNSYEQYF.

This clone has a handful of counts. The chain links TRBV19 to TRBJ1-5; D gene uncertain. Germline CDR1 reads LNHDA; CDR2 reads SQIVND (reference sequence). There are 13 residues in the CDR3. Deletions cut 5 bases from V and 2 bases from J, with 7 bases between. CDR3 sequence: CASSPGGNQPQHF. CDR3 in DNA: TGTGCCAGTAGTCCCGGGGGCAATCAGCCCCAGCATTTT.

V is TRBV18 and J is TRBJ2-3; D is unresolved. The germline gives CDR1 KGHSH, CDR2 LQKENI. Trimming cost V 3 bases and J 1 base, with 11 bases left between them. The CDR3 covers 15 residues. The chain's CDR3 is CASSPRIGGTDTQYF. The DNA of the CDR3 is TGTGCCAGCTCACCGAGGATAGGAGGCACAGATACGCAGTATTTT. The full variable domain, with the rest looked up from reference TRBV18 and TRBJ2-3, is NAGVMQNPRHLVRRRGQEARLRCSPMKGHSHVYWYRQLPEEGLKFMVYLQKENIIDESGMPKERFSAEFPKEGPSILRIQQVVRGDSAAYFCASSPRIGGTDTQYFGPGTRLTVL.

This CDR3 is CASSPNLGQGVVLGGYTF. The CDR3, as DNA: TGCGCCAGCAGCCCCAACCTCGGACAGGGCGTAGTATTGGGTGGCTACACCTTC. This sequence joins TRBV4-3 and TRBJ1-2; 8 bases line up with TRBD1. The CDR3 extends over 18 amino acids. The germline V gene has CDR1 LGHNA and CDR2 YSLEER. The junction had 20 bases not matched to a gene; V was cut back by 4 bases and J by 7 bases.

This rearrangement joins TRBV7-2 to TRBJ2-2; TRBD2 matches 10 bases. The germline V gene has CDR1 SGHTA and CDR2 FQGNSA. The ends lost 6 bases at V and 8 bases at J; junction bases unmatched: 9. The CDR3 length is 15 residues. This CDR3 is CASSGLAGASGELFF. The CDR3 nucleotides are TGTGCCAGCAGTGGGCTAGCGGGGGCGAGTGGGGAGCTGTTTTTT. The entire variable domain, with the rest obtained from reference TRBV7-2 and TRBJ2-2, is as follows: GAGVSQSPSNKVTEKGKDVELRCDPISGHTALYWYRQSLGQGLEFLIYFQGNSAPDKSGLPSDRFSAERTGGSVSTLTIQRTQQEDSAVYLCASSGLAGASGELFFGEGSRLTVL.

V gene TRBV4-3 combines with J gene TRBJ2-5, with TRBD1 identical over 8 bases. Unmatched junction bases numbered 4, after V lost 0 bases and J lost 1 base. From germline, CDR1 is LGHNA and CDR2 YSLEER. The CDR3 extends over 16 amino acids. CDR3 sequence reads: CASSQEPGQGQETQYF. The CDR3 DNA reads as TGCGCCAGCAGCCAAGAACCCGGACAGGGCCAAGAGACCCAGTACTTC.

This clone showed up just a few times. V gene TRBV6-1 combines with J gene TRBJ2-7; 9 bases fit TRBD2. The germline V gene encodes CDR1 MNHNS and CDR2 SASEGT. Germline trimming cut 9 bases from V and 3 bases from J; bases unmatched to any gene: 6. The CDR3 is made up of 13 amino acids. The CDR3 protein is CARVSGRIYEQYF. The CDR3 DNA reads TGTGCCAGGGTAAGCGGGAGGATCTACGAGCAGTACTTC.

This rearrangement joins TRBV7-9 to TRBJ2-5, with unresolved D. CDR1 is SEHNR and CDR2 is FQNEAQ in the germline V gene (reference sequence). Trimming removed 5 bases at V and 3 bases at J, with 10 bases between. The CDR3 covers 13 residues. The CDR3: CASSRDSEETQYF. The DNA of the CDR3 is TGTGCCAGCAGCCGCGATTCGGAAGAGACCCAGTACTTC.

This clone came up a few times. The junction does not match germline at one end; this may be a read error. The chain links TRBV7-7 to TRBJ2-5, with 10 bases matching TRBD2. The length of the CDR3 is 16 residues. Germline V gene data show CDR1 as SSHAT and CDR2 as FNYEAQ (reference sequence). CDR3 sequence: CASSLQAGGPRKTQYF. CDR3 nucleotide sequence: TGTGCTAGCAGCTTACAAGCGGGAGGGCCAAGGAAGACCCAGTACTTC.

This clone was found once. J is TRBJ2-7 and V is TRBV29-1; 8 bases align to TRBD2. The V and J ends lost 3 bases and 6 bases, in that order; junction bases with no gene match: 10. The CDR3 totals 14 residues. Germline lookup yields CDR1 SQVTM and CDR2 ANQGSEA. This chain's CDR3 is CSVDLPGGPVEQYF. CDR3 DNA: TGCAGCGTTGATCTCCCGGGAGGGCCGGTCGAGCAGTACTTC.

The chain recombines TRBV7-3 with TRBJ1-1; 7 bases fit TRBD1. CDR3 length: 16 amino acids. Germline assignment: CDR1 SGHTA and CDR2 FQGTGA. The ends lost 2 bases at V and 2 bases at J; junction bases unmatched: 8. The CDR3 spells CASSLGPGGLNTEAFF. CDR3 DNA sequence: TGTGCCAGCAGCTTAGGGCCAGGGGGGCTAAACACTGAAGCTTTCTTT.

The chain uses TRBV25-1 and TRBJ2-1; 10 positions agree with TRBD2. The CDR3 sequence is 13 residues long. The V gene's germline CDR1 is MGHDK and CDR2 SYGVNS. After removal of 6 bases from V and 16 bases from J, the junction contained 12 bases not matched to a gene. The CDR3 spells CASSIGATSGSFF. The DNA of the CDR3 is TGTGCCAGCAGCATCGGCGCGACTAGCGGGTCCTTCTTC.

CDR3 sequence reads: CASREGQNQYEQYF. CDR3 DNA sequence: TGTGCCAGCAGAGAGGGACAGAACCAATACGAGCAGTACTTC. The chain combines TRBV6-6 with TRBJ2-7; 7 bases are a match to TRBD1. Germline loops: CDR1 MNHNY, CDR2 SVGAGI (reference sequence). CDR3 length: 14 amino acids. Trimming removed 6 bases from V and 4 bases from J; junction bases left unmatched: 9.

The chain joins TRBV2 to TRBJ1-1; the match to TRBD1 covers 12 bases. This CDR3 contains 13 residues. V lost 6 bases, J lost 6 bases, and 2 bases stayed unmatched. Looked up from germline, CDR1 is SNHLY and CDR2 is FYNNEI. The CDR3 sequence is CASRGDRGPEAFF. The CDR3 region has the DNA TGTGCCAGCAGGGGGGACAGGGGGCCTGAAGCTTTCTTT. Variable domain in full (rest from reference TRBV2 and TRBJ1-1): EPEVTQTPSHQVTQMGQEVILRCVPISNHLYFYWYRQILGQKVEFLVSFYNNEISEKSEIFDDQFSVERPDGSNFTLKIRSTKLEDSAMYFCASRGDRGPEAFFGQGTRLTVV.

This chain uses TRBV18 with TRBJ2-3; D not resolved. Germline V gene data show CDR1 as KGHSH and CDR2 as LQKENI. V shed 6 bases and J shed 2 bases, with 9 bases lying between them. The CDR3 sequence is 13 residues long. In DNA form, the CDR3 reads TGTGCCAGCTCCTCGACTTCCACAGATACGCAGTATTTT. Its protein is CASSSTSTDTQYF.

The J gene is TRBJ2-1, the V gene TRBV4-1, with TRBD2 matching 13 bases. The CDR3 is 17 amino acids. The V gene end was trimmed by 3 bases and the J gene end by 8 bases; junction bases not matched to a gene: 10. In germline, CDR1 is MGHRA, CDR2 YSYEKL. The CDR3: CASSHASGLAGPDEQFF. The CDR3 bases are TGCGCCAGCAGCCACGCCTCGGGACTAGCGGGACCCGATGAGCAGTTCTTC.

The rearrangement links TRBV7-2 to TRBJ2-5, with D possibly TRBD1 on 5 matching bases. The CDR3 has 14 residues. Germline V gene lookup returns CDR1 SGHTA and CDR2 FQGNSA. The V end lost 0 bases, the J end lost 5 bases, and 10 bases lay between the germline ends. The CDR3: CASSLARGLETQYF. Here the CDR3 DNA reads TGTGCCAGCAGCTTAGCTAGGGGTTTGGAGACCCAGTACTTC. Full variable domain (rest looked up from reference TRBV7-2 and TRBJ2-5): GAGVSQSPSNKVTEKGKDVELRCDPISGHTALYWYRQSLGQGLEFLIYFQGNSAPDKSGLPSDRFSAERTGGSVSTLTIQRTQQEDSAVYLCASSLARGLETQYFGPGTRLLVL.

Only a few counts were recorded for this clone. Mismatch with germline at one junction end may stem from a read error. J is TRBJ2-5 and V is TRBV9, with unresolved D. CDR1 and CDR2 (germline): SGDLS, YYNGEE. There are 10 residues in the CDR3. CDR3 bases: TGTGCCAGCAGCCGATGGTCGAGTCACTTC. Translation gives CASSRWSSHF.

The genes are TRBV30 and TRBJ1-2; 9 positions match TRBD1. Trimming took 0 bases from V and 8 from J; bases not matched to a gene: 4. The CDR3 runs to 13 residues. Germline CDR1 reads GTSNPN; CDR2 reads SVGIG (reference sequence). The DNA of the CDR3 is TGTGCCTGGAGTGTAGGGACAGGGTACGGCTACACCTTC. It yields the protein CAWSVGTGYGYTF.

This clone has only a few counts. The V and J genes are TRBV2 and TRBJ2-5; D gene ambiguous. Trimming left V 1 base short and J 5 bases short, with 11 bases between. The CDR3 spans 14 residues. Germline V CDR1 and CDR2: SNHLY, FYNNEI. CDR3 DNA sequence: TGTGCCAGCAGTGAAGGATCCGGGTTGGAGACCCAGTACTTC. Its translation is CASSEGSGLETQYF.